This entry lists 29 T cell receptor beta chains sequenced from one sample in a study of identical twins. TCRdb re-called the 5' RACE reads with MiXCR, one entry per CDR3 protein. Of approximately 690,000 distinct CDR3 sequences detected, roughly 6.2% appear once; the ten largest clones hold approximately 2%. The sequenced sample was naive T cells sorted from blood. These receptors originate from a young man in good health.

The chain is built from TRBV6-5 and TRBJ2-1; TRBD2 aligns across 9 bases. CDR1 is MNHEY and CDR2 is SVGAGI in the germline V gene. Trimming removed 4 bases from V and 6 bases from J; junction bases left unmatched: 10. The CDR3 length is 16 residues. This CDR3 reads CASSSSGRPLGNEQFF. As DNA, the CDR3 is TGTGCCAGCAGTTCGAGCGGGAGGCCGTTGGGCAATGAGCAGTTCTTC.

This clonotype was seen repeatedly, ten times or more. CDR3 amino acids: CSVDGISYNEQFF. CDR3 nucleotide sequence: TGCAGCGTTGACGGAATCTCCTACAATGAGCAGTTCTTC. The V gene is TRBV29-1, the J gene TRBJ2-1; D is unresolved. The CDR3 extends over 13 amino acids. Germline V gives CDR1 SQVTM, CDR2 ANQGSEA. V was clipped by 3 bases and J by 0 bases, with 6 bases between them.

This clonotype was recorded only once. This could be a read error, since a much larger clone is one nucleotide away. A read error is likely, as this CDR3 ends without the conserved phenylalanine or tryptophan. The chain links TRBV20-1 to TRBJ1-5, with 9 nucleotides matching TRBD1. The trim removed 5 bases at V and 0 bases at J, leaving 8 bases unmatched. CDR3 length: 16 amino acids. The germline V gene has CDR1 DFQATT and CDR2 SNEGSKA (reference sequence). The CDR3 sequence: CSASRDRDYSNQPQHS. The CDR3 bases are TGCAGTGCTTCCCGGGACAGGGATTATAGCAATCAGCCCCAGCATTCT.

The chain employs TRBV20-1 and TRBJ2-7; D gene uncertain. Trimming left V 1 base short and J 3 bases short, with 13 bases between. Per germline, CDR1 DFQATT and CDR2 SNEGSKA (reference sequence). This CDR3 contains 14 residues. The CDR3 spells CSARVPGTGYEQYF. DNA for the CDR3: TGCAGTGCTAGAGTACCCGGAACCGGCTACGAGCAGTACTTC.

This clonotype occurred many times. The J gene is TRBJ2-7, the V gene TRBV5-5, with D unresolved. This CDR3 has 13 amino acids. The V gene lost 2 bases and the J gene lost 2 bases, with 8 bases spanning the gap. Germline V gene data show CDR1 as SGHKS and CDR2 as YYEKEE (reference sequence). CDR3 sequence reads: CASSFRLTYEQYV. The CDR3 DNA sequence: TGTGCCAGCAGCTTCAGACTGACCTACGAGCAGTACGTC.

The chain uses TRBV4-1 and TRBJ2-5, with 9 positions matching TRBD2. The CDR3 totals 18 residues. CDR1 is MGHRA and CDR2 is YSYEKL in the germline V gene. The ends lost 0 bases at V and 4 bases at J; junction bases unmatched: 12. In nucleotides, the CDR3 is TGCGCCAGCAGCCAAGACGGAGGAGGCGGGGGGGGCCCAGAGACCCAGTACTTC. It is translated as CASSQDGGGGGGPETQYF.

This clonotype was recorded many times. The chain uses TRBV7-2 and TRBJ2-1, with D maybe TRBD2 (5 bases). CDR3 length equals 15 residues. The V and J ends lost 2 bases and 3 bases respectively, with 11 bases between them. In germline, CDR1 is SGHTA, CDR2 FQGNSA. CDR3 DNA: TGTGCCAGCAGCTTAAGCGGTTGGGGCTACAATGAGCAGTTCTTC. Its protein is CASSLSGWGYNEQFF.

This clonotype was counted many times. CDR3 nucleotides: TGTGCCAGCCAGGGGCGGGATACGCAGTATTTT. Its protein product is CASQGRDTQYF. This chain links TRBV10-3 with TRBJ2-3; tentatively, D is TRBD1 (6 bases). In germline, CDR1 is ENHRY, CDR2 SYGVKD. The CDR3 extends over 11 amino acids. V lost 10 bases, J lost 6 bases, and 11 bases lay in between.

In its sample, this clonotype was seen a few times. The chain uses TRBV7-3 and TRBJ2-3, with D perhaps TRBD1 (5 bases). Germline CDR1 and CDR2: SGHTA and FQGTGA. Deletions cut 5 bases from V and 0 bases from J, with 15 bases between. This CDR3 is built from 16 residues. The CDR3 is CASSQTVWRSTDTQYF. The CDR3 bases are TGTGCCAGCAGCCAGACAGTTTGGCGGAGCACAGATACGCAGTATTTT.

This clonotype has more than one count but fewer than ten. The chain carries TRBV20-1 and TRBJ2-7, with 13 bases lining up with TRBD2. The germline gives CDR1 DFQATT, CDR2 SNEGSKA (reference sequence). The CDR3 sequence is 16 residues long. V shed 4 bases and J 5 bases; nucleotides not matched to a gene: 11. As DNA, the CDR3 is TGCAGTGCTACGGGGTCCCGCGGGACTAGCGGGAACGAGCAGTACTTC. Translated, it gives CSATGSRGTSGNEQYF.

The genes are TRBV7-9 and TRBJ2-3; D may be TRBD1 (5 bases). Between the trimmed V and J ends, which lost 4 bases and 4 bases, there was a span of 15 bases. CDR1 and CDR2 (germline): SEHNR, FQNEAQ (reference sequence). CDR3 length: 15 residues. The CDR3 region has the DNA TGTGCCAGCAGCTACCCCAGGGCTAGTTCAGATACGCAGTATTTT. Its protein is CASSYPRASSDTQYF. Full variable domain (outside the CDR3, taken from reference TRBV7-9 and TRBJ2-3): DTGVSQNPRHKITKRGQNVTFRCDPISEHNRLYWYRQTLGQGPEFLTYFQNEAQLEKSRLLSDRFSAERPKGSFSTLEIQRTEQGDSAMYLCASSYPRASSDTQYFGPGTRLTVL.

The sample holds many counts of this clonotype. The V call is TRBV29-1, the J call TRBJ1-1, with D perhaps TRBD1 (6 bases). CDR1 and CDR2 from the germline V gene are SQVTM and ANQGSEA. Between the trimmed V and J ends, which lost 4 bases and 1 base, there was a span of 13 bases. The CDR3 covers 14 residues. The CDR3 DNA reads TGCAGCGTTGCTCCGGGACAACCGAACACTGAAGCTTTCTTT. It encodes CSVAPGQPNTEAFF.

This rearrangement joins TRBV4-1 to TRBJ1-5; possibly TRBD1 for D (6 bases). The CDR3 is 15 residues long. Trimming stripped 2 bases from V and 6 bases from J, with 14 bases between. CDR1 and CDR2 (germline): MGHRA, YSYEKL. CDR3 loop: CASSQHGQRRQPQHF. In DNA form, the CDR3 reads TGCGCCAGCAGCCAACATGGACAGCGGCGTCAGCCCCAGCATTTT.

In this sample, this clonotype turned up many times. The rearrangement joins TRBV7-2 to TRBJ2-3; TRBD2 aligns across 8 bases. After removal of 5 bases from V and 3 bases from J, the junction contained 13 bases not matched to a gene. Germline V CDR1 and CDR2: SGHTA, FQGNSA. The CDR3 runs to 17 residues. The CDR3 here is CASSPQTGTRLTDTQYF. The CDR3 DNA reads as TGTGCCAGCAGCCCACAAACCGGGACTAGGTTGACAGATACGCAGTATTTT. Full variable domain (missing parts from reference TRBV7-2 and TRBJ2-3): GAGVSQSPSNKVTEKGKDVELRCDPISGHTALYWYRQSLGQGLEFLIYFQGNSAPDKSGLPSDRFSAERTGGSVSTLTIQRTQQEDSAVYLCASSPQTGTRLTDTQYFGPGTRLTVL.

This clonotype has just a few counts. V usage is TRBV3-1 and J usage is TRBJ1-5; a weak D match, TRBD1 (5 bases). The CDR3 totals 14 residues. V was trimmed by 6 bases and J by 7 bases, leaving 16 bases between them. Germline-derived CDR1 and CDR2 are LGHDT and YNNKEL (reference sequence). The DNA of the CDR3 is TGTGCCAGCAGTAGAGGGACTCCAGGGCAGCCCCAGCATTTT. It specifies CASSRGTPGQPQHF.

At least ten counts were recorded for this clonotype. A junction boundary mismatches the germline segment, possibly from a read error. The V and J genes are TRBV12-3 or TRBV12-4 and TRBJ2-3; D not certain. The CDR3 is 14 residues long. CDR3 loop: CASSLVSSTDTQYF. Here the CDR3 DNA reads TGTGCCAGCAGCTTAGTCTCTAGCACAGATACGCAGTATTTT.

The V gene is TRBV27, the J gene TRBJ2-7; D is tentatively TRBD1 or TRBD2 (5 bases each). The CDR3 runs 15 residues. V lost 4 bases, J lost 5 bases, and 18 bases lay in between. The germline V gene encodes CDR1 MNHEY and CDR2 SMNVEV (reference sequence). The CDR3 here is CASSYRGRSLHEQYF. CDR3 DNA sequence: TGTGCCAGCAGTTACCGGGGCCGATCCCTCCACGAGCAGTACTTC.

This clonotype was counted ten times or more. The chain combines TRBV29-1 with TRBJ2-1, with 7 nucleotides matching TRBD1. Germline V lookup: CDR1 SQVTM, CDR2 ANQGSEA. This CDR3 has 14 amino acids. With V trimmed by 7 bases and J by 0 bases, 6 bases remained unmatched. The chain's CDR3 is CSAPRDSSYNEQFF. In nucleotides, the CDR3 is TGCAGCGCTCCCCGGGACAGCTCCTACAATGAGCAGTTCTTC.

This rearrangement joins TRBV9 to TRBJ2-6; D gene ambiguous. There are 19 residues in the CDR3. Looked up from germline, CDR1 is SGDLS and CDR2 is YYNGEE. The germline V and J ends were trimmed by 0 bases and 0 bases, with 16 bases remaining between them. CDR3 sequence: CASSVAPQDESSGANVLTF. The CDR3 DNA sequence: TGTGCCAGCAGCGTAGCTCCCCAGGACGAGAGCTCTGGGGCCAACGTCCTGACTTTC.

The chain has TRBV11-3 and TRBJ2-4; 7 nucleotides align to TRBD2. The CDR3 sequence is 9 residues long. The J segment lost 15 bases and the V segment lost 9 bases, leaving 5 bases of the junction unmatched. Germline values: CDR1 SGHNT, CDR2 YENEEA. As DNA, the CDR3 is TGTGCCAGTCGGCGGGAGCCGTACTTC. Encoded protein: CASRREPYF. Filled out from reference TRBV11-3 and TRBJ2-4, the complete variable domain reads EAGVVQSPRYKIIEKKQPVAFWCNPISGHNTLYWYLQNLGQGPELLIRYENEEAVDDSQLPKDRFSAERLKGVDSTLKIQPAELGDSAVYLCASRREPYFGAGTRLSVL.

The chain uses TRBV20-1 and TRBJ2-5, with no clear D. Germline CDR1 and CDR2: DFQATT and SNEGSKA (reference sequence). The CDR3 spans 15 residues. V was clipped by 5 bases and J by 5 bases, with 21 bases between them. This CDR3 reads CSASPTSEPRETQYF. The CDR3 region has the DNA TGCAGTGCTTCCCCTACATCCGAGCCTAGGGAGACCCAGTACTTC.

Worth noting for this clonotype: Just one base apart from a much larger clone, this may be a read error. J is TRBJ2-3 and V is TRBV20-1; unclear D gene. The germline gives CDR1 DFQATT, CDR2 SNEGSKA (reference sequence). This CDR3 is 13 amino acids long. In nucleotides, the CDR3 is TGCAGTGCTAAAGTGACACTCACAGATGCGCAGTATTTT. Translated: CSAKVTLTDAQYF.

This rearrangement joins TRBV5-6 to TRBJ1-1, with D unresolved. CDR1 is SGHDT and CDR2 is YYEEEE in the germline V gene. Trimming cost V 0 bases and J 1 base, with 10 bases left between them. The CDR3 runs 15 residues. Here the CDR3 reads CASSLAGRGNTEAFF. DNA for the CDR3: TGTGCCAGCAGCTTGGCCGGGCGGGGGAACACTGAAGCTTTCTTT.

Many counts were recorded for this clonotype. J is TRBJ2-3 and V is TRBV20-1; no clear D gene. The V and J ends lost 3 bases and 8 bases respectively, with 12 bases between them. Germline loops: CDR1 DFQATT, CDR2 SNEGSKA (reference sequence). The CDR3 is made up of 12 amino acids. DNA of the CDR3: TGCAGTGCTAGCACTGACTCTCGTACGCAGTATTTT. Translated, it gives CSASTDSRTQYF.

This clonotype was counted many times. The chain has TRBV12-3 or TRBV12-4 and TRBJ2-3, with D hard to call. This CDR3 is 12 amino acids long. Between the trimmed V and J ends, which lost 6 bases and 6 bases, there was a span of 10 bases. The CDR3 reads CASSASIDTQYF. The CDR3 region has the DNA TGTGCCAGCAGCGCCTCGATCGATACGCAGTATTTT.

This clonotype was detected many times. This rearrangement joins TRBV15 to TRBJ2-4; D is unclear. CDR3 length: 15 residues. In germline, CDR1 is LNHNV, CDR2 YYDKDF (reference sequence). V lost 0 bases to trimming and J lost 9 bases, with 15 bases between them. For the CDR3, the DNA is TGTGCCACCAGCAGAGATGGGCCCCTCTTAAGCATTCAGTACTTC. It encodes CATSRDGPLLSIQYF.

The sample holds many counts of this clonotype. Here the CDR3 reads CASSLGGRTYEQYV. The CDR3 DNA sequence: TGTGCCAGCAGTTTAGGGGGCAGGACCTACGAGCAGTACGTC. The V call is TRBV12-3 or TRBV12-4, the J call TRBJ2-7; perhaps TRBD1 as D (5 bases). V shed 1 base and J shed 2 bases, with 9 bases lying between them. CDR3 size: 14 residues.

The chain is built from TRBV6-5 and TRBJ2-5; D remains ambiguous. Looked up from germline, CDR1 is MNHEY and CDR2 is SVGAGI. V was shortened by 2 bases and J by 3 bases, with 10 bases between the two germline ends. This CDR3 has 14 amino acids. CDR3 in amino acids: CASSYPGGEETQYF. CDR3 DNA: TGTGCCAGCAGTTACCCCGGCGGAGAAGAGACCCAGTACTTC.

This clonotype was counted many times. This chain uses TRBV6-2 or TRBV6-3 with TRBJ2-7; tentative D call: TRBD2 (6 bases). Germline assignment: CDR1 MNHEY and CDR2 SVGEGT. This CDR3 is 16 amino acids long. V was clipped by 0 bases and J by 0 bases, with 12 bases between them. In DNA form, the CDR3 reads TGTGCCAGCAGTTACTCCGGCGGGACGTACTCCTACGAGCAGTACTTC. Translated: CASSYSGGTYSYEQYF.